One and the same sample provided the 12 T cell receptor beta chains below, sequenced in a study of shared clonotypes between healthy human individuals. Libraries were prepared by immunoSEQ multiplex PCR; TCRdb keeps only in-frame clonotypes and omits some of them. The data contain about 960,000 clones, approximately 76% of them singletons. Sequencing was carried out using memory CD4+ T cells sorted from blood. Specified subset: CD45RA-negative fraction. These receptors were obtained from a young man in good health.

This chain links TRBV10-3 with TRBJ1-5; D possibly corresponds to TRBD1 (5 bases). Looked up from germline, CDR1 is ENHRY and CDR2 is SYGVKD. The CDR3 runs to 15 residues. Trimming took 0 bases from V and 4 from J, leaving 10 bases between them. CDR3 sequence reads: CAISESWGDNQPQHF. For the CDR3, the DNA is TGTGCCATCAGTGAGTCGTGGGGGGATAATCAGCCCCAGCATTTT.

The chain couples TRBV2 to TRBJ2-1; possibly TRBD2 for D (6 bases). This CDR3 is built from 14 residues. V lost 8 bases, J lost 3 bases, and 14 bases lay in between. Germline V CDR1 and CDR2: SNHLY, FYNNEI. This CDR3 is CASCSGAVYNEQFF. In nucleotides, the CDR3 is TGTGCCAGCTGCTCGGGAGCTGTCTACAATGAGCAGTTCTTC.

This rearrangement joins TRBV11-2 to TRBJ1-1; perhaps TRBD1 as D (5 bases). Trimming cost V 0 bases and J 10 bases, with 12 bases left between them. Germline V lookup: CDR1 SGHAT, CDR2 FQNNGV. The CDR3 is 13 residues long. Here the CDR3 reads CASSLEVGAGAFF. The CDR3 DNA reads TGTGCCAGCAGCTTAGAGGTCGGGGCGGGAGCTTTCTTT.

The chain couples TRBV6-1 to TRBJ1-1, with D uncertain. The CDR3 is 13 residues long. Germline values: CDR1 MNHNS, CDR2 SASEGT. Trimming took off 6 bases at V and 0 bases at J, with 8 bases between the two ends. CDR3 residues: CASSRELNTEAFF. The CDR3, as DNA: TGTGCCAGCAGCCGGGAACTGAACACTGAAGCTTTCTTT.

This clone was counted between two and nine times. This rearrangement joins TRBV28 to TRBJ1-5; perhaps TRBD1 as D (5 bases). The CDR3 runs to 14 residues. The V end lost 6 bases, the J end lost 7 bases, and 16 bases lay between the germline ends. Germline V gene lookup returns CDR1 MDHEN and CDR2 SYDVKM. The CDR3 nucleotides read TGTGCCAGCAGACCTCCAGGGTGGGGGCAGCCCCAGCATTTT. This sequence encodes CASRPPGWGQPQHF.

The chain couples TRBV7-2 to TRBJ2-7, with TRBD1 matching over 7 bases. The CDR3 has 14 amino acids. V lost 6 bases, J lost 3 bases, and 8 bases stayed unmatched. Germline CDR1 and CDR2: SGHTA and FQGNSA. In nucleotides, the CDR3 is TGTGCCAGCAGTCCCGGGACAGTTAGCTACGAGCAGTACTTC. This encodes CASSPGTVSYEQYF.

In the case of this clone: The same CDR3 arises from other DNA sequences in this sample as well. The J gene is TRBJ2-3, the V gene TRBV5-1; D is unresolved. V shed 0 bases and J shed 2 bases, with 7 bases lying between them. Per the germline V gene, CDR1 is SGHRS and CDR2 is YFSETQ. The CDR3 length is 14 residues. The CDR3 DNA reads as TGCGCCAGCAGCTTGGGCCAGCTCACAGATACGCAGTATTTT. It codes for CASSLGQLTDTQYF. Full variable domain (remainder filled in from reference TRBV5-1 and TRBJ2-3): KAGVTQTPRYLIKTRGQQVTLSCSPISGHRSVSWYQQTPGQGLQFLFEYFSETQRNKGNFPGRFSGRQFSNSRSEMNVSTLELGDSALYLCASSLGQLTDTQYFGPGTRLTVL.

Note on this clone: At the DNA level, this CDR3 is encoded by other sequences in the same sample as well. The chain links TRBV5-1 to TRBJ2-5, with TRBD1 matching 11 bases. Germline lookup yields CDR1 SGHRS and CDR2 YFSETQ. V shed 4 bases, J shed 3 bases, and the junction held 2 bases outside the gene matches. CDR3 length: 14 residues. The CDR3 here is CASSGGQGEETQYF. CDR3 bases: TGCGCCAGCAGCGGGGGACAGGGGGAAGAGACCCAGTACTTC. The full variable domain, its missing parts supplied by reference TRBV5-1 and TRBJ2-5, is KAGVTQTPRYLIKTRGQQVTLSCSPISGHRSVSWYQQTPGQGLQFLFEYFSETQRNKGNFPGRFSGRQFSNSRSEMNVSTLELGDSALYLCASSGGQGEETQYFGPGTRLLVL.

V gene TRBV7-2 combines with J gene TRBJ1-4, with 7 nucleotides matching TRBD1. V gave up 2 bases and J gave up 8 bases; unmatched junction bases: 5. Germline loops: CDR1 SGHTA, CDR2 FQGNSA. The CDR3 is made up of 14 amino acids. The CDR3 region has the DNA TGTGCCAGCAGCTTACAGGGGGACGGGGAAAAACTGTTTTTT. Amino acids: CASSLQGDGEKLFF.

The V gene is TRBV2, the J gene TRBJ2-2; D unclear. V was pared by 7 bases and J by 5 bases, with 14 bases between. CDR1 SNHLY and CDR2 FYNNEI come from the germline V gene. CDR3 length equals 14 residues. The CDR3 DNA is TGTGCCAGCAAATGGGATTCGGCGACCGGGGAGCTGTTTTTT. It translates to CASKWDSATGELFF. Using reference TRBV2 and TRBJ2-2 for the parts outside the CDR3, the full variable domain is EPEVTQTPSHQVTQMGQEVILRCVPISNHLYFYWYRQILGQKVEFLVSFYNNEISEKSEIFDDQFSVERPDGSNFTLKIRSTKLEDSAMYFCASKWDSATGELFFGEGSRLTVL.

The CDR3: CASGDFFKTDTQYF. The DNA for the CDR3 is TGTGCCAGCGGGGACTTCTTCAAGACAGATACGCAGTATTTT. The V and J genes are TRBV27 and TRBJ2-3, with TRBD2 as a possible D gene (6 bases). The CDR3 extends over 14 amino acids. From germline, CDR1 is MNHEY and CDR2 SMNVEV (reference sequence). V was trimmed by 8 bases and J by 3 bases, leaving 15 bases between them.

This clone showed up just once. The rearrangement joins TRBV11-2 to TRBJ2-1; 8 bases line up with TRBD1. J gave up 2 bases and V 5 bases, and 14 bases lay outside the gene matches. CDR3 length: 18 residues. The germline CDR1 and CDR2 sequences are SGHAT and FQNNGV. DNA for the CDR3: TGTGCCAGCAGCCCCCAGGGGGCAGGGAAAAACCCCTACAATGAGCAGTTCTTC. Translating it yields CASSPQGAGKNPYNEQFF.